Below, 27 T cell receptor beta chains from the same sample are listed, as sequenced in a study of blood T cell repertoires in COVID-19. Libraries were prepared by immunoSEQ multiplex PCR; TCRdb keeps only in-frame clonotypes and omits some of them. Among 110,000 to 150,000 clones listed, more than 70% were seen once. The sample consisted of peripheral blood. These receptors were taken from a woman aged 55-69 years with acute or convalescent COVID-19.

The CDR3 loop is CASSLGQGENSPLHF. CDR3 sequence (DNA): TGCGCCAGCAGCTTGGGACAGGGAGAAAATTCACCCCTCCACTTT. The V and J genes are TRBV5-1 and TRBJ1-6; 7 nucleotides line up with TRBD1. Germline CDR1 is SGHRS and CDR2 is YFSETQ. CDR3 length: 15 amino acids. With V trimmed by 0 bases and J by 7 bases, 4 bases remained unmatched.

V and J are TRBV12-3 or TRBV12-4 and TRBJ2-1; the match to TRBD1 covers 7 bases. Trimming cost V 5 bases and J 12 bases; bases outside gene matches: 7. The CDR3 contains 12 residues. This chain's CDR3 is CASSPQGYRQFF. CDR3 nucleotides: TGTGCCAGCAGTCCACAGGGGTATAGGCAGTTCTTC.

About this clone itself: One end of the junction varies from germline; a read error may be responsible. This chain joins TRBV7-7 and TRBJ2-2, with TRBD2 matching over 8 bases. CDR3 length: 15 amino acids. Germline CDR1 and CDR2: SSHAT and FNYEAQ (reference sequence). The CDR3 loop reads CASSSPGGGIGELFF. The CDR3 DNA reads as TGTGCTAGCAGCTCGCCCGGGGGGGGGATCGGGGAGCTGTTTTTT.

The CDR3: CASSQDRDFYEQYF. DNA for the CDR3: TGCGCCAGCAGCCAAGATCGGGACTTCTACGAGCAGTACTTC. The chain carries TRBV4-3 and TRBJ2-7, with a possible D match to TRBD2 (6 bases). Germline V lookup: CDR1 LGHNA, CDR2 YSLEER. This CDR3 has 14 residues. Trimming stripped 0 bases from V and 3 bases from J, with 9 bases between.

The chain recombines TRBV13 with TRBJ2-7; TRBD1 matches 9 bases. Germline V gene lookup returns CDR1 PRHDT and CDR2 FYEKMQ (reference sequence). The V gene end was trimmed by 5 bases and the J gene end by 3 bases; junction bases not matched to a gene: 5. The CDR3 runs to 14 residues. The CDR3 sequence: CASSDRDRDYEQYF. Here the CDR3 DNA reads TGTGCCAGCAGCGACCGGGACAGGGACTACGAGCAGTACTTC.

This clone occurred once. V gene TRBV5-1 combines with J gene TRBJ1-1, with TRBD1 matching 8 bases. The CDR3 sequence is 18 residues long. CDR1 and CDR2 (germline): SGHRS, YFSETQ. The V and J ends lost 4 bases and 0 bases, in that order; junction bases with no gene match: 14. The CDR3 sequence is CASSRQTGARSMNTEAFF. The CDR3 nucleotides read TGCGCCAGCAGCCGACAGACAGGGGCTCGTTCCATGAACACTGAAGCTTTCTTT.

In nucleotides, the CDR3 is TGCGCCAGCAGCTTATTACAGGGAGTCCACGAGCAGTACTTC. It yields the protein CASSLLQGVHEQYF. The V and J genes are TRBV5-1 and TRBJ2-7; possibly TRBD1 for D (6 bases). Deletions cut 2 bases from V and 5 bases from J, with 14 bases between. Germline assignment: CDR1 SGHRS and CDR2 YFSETQ. This CDR3 contains 14 residues. Full variable domain (missing parts from reference TRBV5-1 and TRBJ2-7): KAGVTQTPRYLIKTRGQQVTLSCSPISGHRSVSWYQQTPGQGLQFLFEYFSETQRNKGNFPGRFSGRQFSNSRSEMNVSTLELGDSALYLCASSLLQGVHEQYFGPGTRLTVT.

The table lists this clone with a few counts. The chain combines TRBV27 with TRBJ2-2, with 12 bases matching TRBD2. The CDR3 length is 15 residues. V gave up 5 bases and J gave up 5 bases; unmatched junction bases: 3. Germline lookup yields CDR1 MNHEY and CDR2 SMNVEV (reference sequence). The CDR3 DNA reads TGTGCCAGCAGTAGGACTAGCGGGGCGACCGGGGAGCTGTTTTTT. Its translation is CASSRTSGATGELFF.

This clone was seen only once. This chain links TRBV30 with TRBJ1-6; D is unclear. V was clipped by 4 bases and J by 8 bases, with 12 bases between them. This CDR3 has 13 residues. Germline lookup yields CDR1 GTSNPN and CDR2 SVGIG (reference sequence). The chain's CDR3 is CAWNLLADSPLHF. DNA of the CDR3: TGTGCCTGGAACCTGTTGGCTGATTCACCCCTCCACTTT.

This chain uses TRBV6-5 with TRBJ2-7; maybe TRBD2 (5 bases). Trimming left V 0 bases short and J 3 bases short, with 9 bases between. This CDR3 comprises 14 residues. The germline V gene has CDR1 MNHEY and CDR2 SVGAGI. The CDR3 nucleotides read TGTGCCAGCAGTTACTCAGACGGGGACTACGAGCAGTACTTC. This gives the protein CASSYSDGDYEQYF.

V usage is TRBV10-3 and J usage is TRBJ2-1; TRBD2 aligns across 7 bases. The CDR3 has 18 residues. Per germline, CDR1 ENHRY and CDR2 SYGVKD. After removal of 4 bases from V and 0 bases from J, the junction contained 12 bases not matched to a gene. The CDR3 loop is CAISVSSGGDSSYNEQFF. DNA of the CDR3: TGTGCCATCAGTGTCTCTAGCGGCGGCGATAGCTCCTACAATGAGCAGTTCTTC.

The J gene is TRBJ1-5, the V gene TRBV14; 7 bases match TRBD1. CDR3 length: 18 amino acids. Germline V gene lookup returns CDR1 SGHDN and CDR2 FVKESK. V shed 2 bases, J shed 0 bases, and the junction held 10 bases outside the gene matches. The CDR3 reads CASSQLRMDRSSNQPQHF. CDR3 in DNA: TGTGCCAGCAGCCAACTCAGAATGGACAGGTCTAGCAATCAGCCCCAGCATTTT.

The chain has TRBV28 and TRBJ1-1; the D is unclear. The CDR3 loop spans 11 amino acids. Trimming shortened V by 6 bases and J by 10 bases, and 12 bases separated the two germline ends. CDR1 is MDHEN, CDR2 SYDVKM, per germline. CDR3 sequence: CASRDLAGAFF. The CDR3 DNA reads as TGTGCCAGCAGAGACCTTGCGGGAGCTTTCTTT.

The chain couples TRBV18 to TRBJ2-1, with a tentative D call TRBD2 (5 bases). The germline V gene encodes CDR1 KGHSH and CDR2 LQKENI. The CDR3 is made up of 15 amino acids. Trimming pared 1 base from V and 4 bases from J, leaving 11 bases between. In DNA form, the CDR3 reads TGTGCCAGCTCACCACGAGGGTGGAGGTACAATGAGCAGTTCTTC. Translated, it gives CASSPRGWRYNEQFF.

This chain links TRBV12-3 or TRBV12-4 with TRBJ2-7; possible D gene TRBD2, 7 bases. The CDR3 sequence is 13 residues long. Trimming left V 6 bases short and J 6 bases short, with 15 bases between. CDR3 amino acids: CASSPHREGEQYF. The CDR3 DNA is TGTGCCAGCAGCCCCCACAGGGAGGGCGAGCAGTACTTC.

The chain links TRBV19 to TRBJ2-6, with D possibly matching TRBD1 (5 bases). The V gene lost 4 bases and the J gene lost 2 bases, with 21 bases spanning the gap. The CDR3 spans 19 residues. The germline CDR1 and CDR2 sequences are LNHDA and SQIVND (reference sequence). This CDR3 is CASSSKITGSGTGANVLTF. The DNA of the CDR3 is TGTGCCAGTAGTAGCAAAATCACAGGCTCGGGTACTGGGGCCAACGTCCTGACTTTC.

The chain links TRBV19 to TRBJ1-1, with 7 bases fitting TRBD1. The CDR3 spans 15 residues. CDR1 and CDR2 from the germline V gene are LNHDA and SQIVND (reference sequence). V lost 3 bases to trimming and J lost 1 base; unmatched junction nucleotides: 5. This CDR3 reads CASSMMRQGNTEAFF. Written as DNA, the CDR3 is TGTGCCAGTAGTATGATGAGACAGGGGAACACTGAAGCTTTCTTT.

This clone was counted once. The chain joins TRBV11-1 to TRBJ1-1; no firm D call. V was trimmed by 2 bases and J by 4 bases, leaving 17 bases between them. This CDR3 spans 16 amino acids. Germline assignment: CDR1 SGHAT and CDR2 FQDESV (reference sequence). The CDR3 sequence is CASSLNRPPRVTEAFF. For the CDR3, the DNA is TGTGCCAGCAGCTTAAATCGCCCACCCCGGGTCACTGAAGCTTTCTTT.

V usage is TRBV27 and J usage is TRBJ2-1, with 12 bases identical to TRBD2. CDR3 size: 17 residues. CDR1 and CDR2 from the germline V gene are MNHEY and SMNVEV (reference sequence). The V and J ends lost 3 bases and 5 bases, in that order; junction bases with no gene match: 8. The CDR3 nucleotides are TGTGCCAGCAGTTTCGCCCCCCCTAGCGGGGGGGACAATGAGCAGTTCTTC. This encodes CASSFAPPSGGDNEQFF.

This clone was counted only a few times. This chain connects TRBV5-8 to TRBJ2-5; D might be TRBD2 (6 bases). In germline, CDR1 is SGHTS, CDR2 YDEGEE. The V gene lost 4 bases and the J gene lost 5 bases, with 15 bases spanning the gap. The CDR3 is 14 residues long. The CDR3 DNA sequence: TGTGCCAGCAGCCAACGGACTATCCAGGAGACCCAGTACTTC. Protein product: CASSQRTIQETQYF.

The chain combines TRBV2 with TRBJ1-5; 10 nucleotides agree with TRBD1. The V gene end was trimmed by 1 base and the J gene end by 2 bases; junction bases not matched to a gene: 11. Looked up from germline, CDR1 is SNHLY and CDR2 is FYNNEI. The CDR3 loop spans 19 amino acids. The CDR3 spells CASSEGVGQGVYGNQPQHF. The CDR3 DNA reads as TGTGCCAGCAGTGAAGGGGTTGGACAGGGGGTATATGGCAATCAGCCCCAGCATTTT. The full variable domain, its missing parts supplied by reference TRBV2 and TRBJ1-5, is EPEVTQTPSHQVTQMGQEVILRCVPISNHLYFYWYRQILGQKVEFLVSFYNNEISEKSEIFDDQFSVERPDGSNFTLKIRSTKLEDSAMYFCASSEGVGQGVYGNQPQHFGDGTRLSIL.

The chain is built from TRBV6-6 and TRBJ1-1; 9 bases align to TRBD1. V lost 5 bases and J lost 5; bases outside the gene matches: 6. Germline CDR1 and CDR2: MNHNY and SVGAGI (reference sequence). CDR3 size: 14 residues. The CDR3 loop reads CASSTLDRGTEAFF. CDR3 DNA sequence: TGTGCCAGCAGTACCCTAGACAGGGGGACTGAAGCTTTCTTT.

V usage is TRBV9 and J usage is TRBJ1-6, with TRBD1 identical over 10 bases. The CDR3 has 16 residues. Germline V gene lookup returns CDR1 SGDLS and CDR2 YYNGEE. V gave up 3 bases and J gave up 10 bases; unmatched junction bases: 10. This CDR3 reads CASSALAGTGESPLHF. CDR3 bases: TGTGCCAGCAGCGCCCTTGCGGGGACAGGGGAGTCACCCCTCCACTTT.

The V gene is TRBV5-1, the J gene TRBJ2-1, with 7 bases fitting TRBD2. This CDR3 contains 15 residues. The V and J ends lost 2 bases and 0 bases, in that order; junction bases with no gene match: 2. Per the germline V gene, CDR1 is SGHRS and CDR2 is YFSETQ. The CDR3 DNA is TGCGCCAGCAGCTTTTCGGGGGGCTCCTACAATGAGCAGTTCTTC. This gives the protein CASSFSGGSYNEQFF.

The rearrangement links TRBV10-3 to TRBJ2-1; tentative D call: TRBD1 (6 bases). Germline loops: CDR1 ENHRY, CDR2 SYGVKD. V gave up 5 bases and J gave up 2 bases, with 13 bases separating them. The CDR3 is 15 amino acids. The CDR3 nucleotides are TGTGCCATCAGTTCGAAGGACAGTACCTACAATGAGCAGTTCTTC. It is translated as CAISSKDSTYNEQFF.

The chain is built from TRBV5-6 and TRBJ1-1, with 8 positions matching TRBD1. This CDR3 is built from 14 residues. Trimming removed 0 bases from V and 6 bases from J; junction bases left unmatched: 4. Germline CDR1 and CDR2: SGHDT and YYEEEE. In nucleotides, the CDR3 is TGTGCCAGCAGCTTGGAGATACAGGGGGCTGAAGCTTTCTTT. Translated: CASSLEIQGAEAFF. The whole variable domain, filled in from reference TRBV5-6 and TRBJ1-1, reads DAGVTQSPTHLIKTRGQQVTLRCSPKSGHDTVSWYQQALGQGPQFIFQYYEEEERQRGNFPDRFSGHQFPNYSSELNVNALLLGDSALYLCASSLEIQGAEAFFGQGTRLTVV.

This clone was counted only a few times. V is TRBV7-2 and J is TRBJ2-5; 12 nucleotides line up with TRBD2. The germline V gene has CDR1 SGHTA and CDR2 FQGNSA. The CDR3 loop spans 15 amino acids. The trim removed 5 bases at V and 2 bases at J, leaving 3 bases unmatched. The CDR3 nucleotides read TGTGCCAGCAGCACTAGCGGGGGGACTCAAGAGACCCAGTACTTC. Its protein product is CASSTSGGTQETQYF.